A selection of T cell receptor beta chains follows, all from one sample in a study of T-cell reconstitution after alpha-beta-depleted transplantation in children. One entry per CDR3 protein, called by TCRdb with MiXCR from the PCR reads. This table holds 200,000 or so distinct CDR3 sequences, about 7% found once. The sample in question was PBMCs, obtained before TCRalphabeta/CD19-depleted stem cell transplant. The receptors derive from a boy younger than 10 with acute lymphoblastic leukemia, due to receive a stem cell transplant. Each CDR3 is given with its conserved first and last residue. Each record gives: D gene, V gene, clone size, J gene, CDR3 protein, CDR3 DNA. D genes are given only for firm matches. Size tells how often a clone was seen (once, few, many) or the class of an expanded clone, and some rows leave it out.

-	TRBV12-3/TRBV12-4	many	TRBJ2-6	CATRESSGANVLTF	TGTGCCACCCGAGAGAGCTCTGGGGCCAACGTCCTGACTTTC
-	TRBV20-1	-	TRBJ1-6	CIARATGSPLHF	TGCATTGCTAGAGCGACAGGTTCACCCCTCCACTTT
TRBD2	TRBV5-1	many	TRBJ2-3	CASSYRRGGTDTQYF	TGCGCCAGCAGCTATCGTCGGGGGGGGACAGATACGCAGTATTTT
TRBD2	TRBV13	few	TRBJ2-3	CASSLDRGRISTDTQYF	TGTGCCAGCAGCTTAGATCGCGGGAGGATTAGCACAGATACGCAGTATTTT
TRBD2	TRBV11-2	-	TRBJ2-1	CASSHRLAGGRKNEQFF	TGTGCCAGCAGCCACCGACTAGCGGGAGGGCGTAAGAATGAGCAGTTCTTC
-	TRBV29-1	many	TRBJ2-7	CSVEDPGTLYSYEQYF	TGCAGCGTTGAAGATCCCGGGACACTGTACTCCTACGAGCAGTACTTC
-	TRBV3-1	many	TRBJ2-1	CASSQGGAGNNEQFF	TGTGCCAGCAGCCAAGGTGGTGCGGGGAACAATGAGCAGTTCTTC
TRBD2	TRBV27	many	TRBJ2-3	CASSSTAGGVTDTQYF	TGTGCCAGCAGTTCCACAGCGGGAGGGGTCACAGATACGCAGTATTTT
-	TRBV6-5	many	TRBJ2-7	CASSYSGAGYEQYF	TGTGCCAGCAGTTACTCGGGAGCAGGCTACGAGCAGTACTTC
-	TRBV9	many	TRBJ2-5	CASSVGVQPGTQYF	TGTGCCAGCAGCGTAGGGGTACAACCGGGGACCCAGTACTTC
-	TRBV20-1	many	TRBJ1-1	CSAREGGTEAFF	TGCAGTGCTAGGGAGGGAGGGACTGAAGCTTTCTTT
-	TRBV6-6	-	TRBJ2-7	CASSYYTSEQYF	TGTGCCAGCAGTTACTACACAAGCGAGCAGTACTTC
TRBD1	TRBV7-2	-	TRBJ2-7	CASRSPTGEFGEQYF	TGTGCCAGCAGGTCCCCCACAGGGGAATTCGGCGAGCAGTACTTC
TRBD2	TRBV6-2/TRBV6-3	many	TRBJ2-5	CASRRTSQETQYF	TGTGCCAGCAGGCGGACTAGCCAAGAGACCCAGTACTTC
TRBD2	TRBV5-1	few	TRBJ2-7	CASRDAGGRYEQYF	TGCGCCAGCAGGGATGCGGGGGGGAGGTACGAGCAGTACTTC
-	TRBV10-2	few	TRBJ1-1	CASSEAEGTEAFF	TGCGCCAGCAGTGAGGCCGAAGGGACTGAAGCTTTCTTT
-	TRBV20-1	few	TRBJ2-7	CSARDWGQGNDEQYF	TGCAGTGCTAGAGATTGGGGTCAGGGGAACGACGAGCAGTACTTC
-	TRBV6-1	many	TRBJ2-5	CASREMRVWKETQYF	TGTGCCAGCAGGGAGATGCGGGTCTGGAAAGAGACCCAGTACTTC
TRBD1	TRBV18	many	TRBJ2-1	CASSTKRTGSAVSSYNEQFF	TGTGCCAGCTCCACAAAGAGGACAGGGTCCGCGGTCTCCTCCTACAATGAGCAGTTCTTC
-	TRBV7-8	few	TRBJ2-2	CASSLAPGNTGELFF	TGTGCCAGCAGCTTAGCGCCCGGGAACACCGGGGAGCTGTTTTTT
TRBD1	TRBV6-2/TRBV6-3	-	TRBJ1-5	CASSFDQGAGQPQHF	TGTGCCAGCAGTTTTGACCAGGGGGCGGGTCAGCCCCAGCATTTT
-	TRBV7-9	many	TRBJ2-7	CASSLGHTVSEQYF	TGTGCCAGCAGCTTAGGACACACCGTCAGCGAGCAGTACTTC
-	TRBV20-1	many	TRBJ2-7	CSARDLGYEQYF	TGCAGTGCTAGAGATTTAGGCTACGAGCAGTACTTC
-	TRBV10-3	many	TRBJ2-3	CAIRGPYGSTDTQYF	TGTGCCATCAGGGGTCCGTACGGAAGCACAGATACGCAGTATTTT
-	TRBV5-4	many	TRBJ1-3	CASSQDRTAGNTIYF	TGTGCCAGCAGTCAGGATAGGACGGCTGGAAACACCATATATTTT
-	TRBV6-1	-	TRBJ2-2	CASSSDHLKTGELFF	TGTGCCAGCAGTAGCGACCACCTTAAGACCGGGGAGCTGTTTTTT
TRBD1	TRBV15	-	TRBJ1-4	CATSLDRVDEKLFF	TGTGCCACCAGCCTCGACAGGGTGGATGAAAAACTGTTTTTT
TRBD1	TRBV6-1	many	TRBJ2-7	CATQPGQGIIYEQYF	TGTGCCACCCAACCGGGACAGGGTATCATCTACGAGCAGTACTTC
-	TRBV9	many	TRBJ2-3	CASSERFSPQYF	TGTGCCAGCAGCGAGCGGTTCAGTCCGCAGTATTTT
TRBD2	TRBV3-1	many	TRBJ2-1	CASSLGLQSYNEQFF	TGTGCCAGCAGCTTGGGACTACAGAGCTACAATGAGCAGTTCTTC
-	TRBV28	-	TRBJ1-5	CASSRGKDQPQHF	TGTGCCAGCAGCCGGGGTAAGGATCAGCCCCAGCATTTT
-	TRBV7-2	many	TRBJ2-1	CASRKKLFTYNEQFF	TGTGCCAGCAGGAAAAAGTTATTCACCTACAATGAGCAGTTCTTC
TRBD1	TRBV28	few	TRBJ2-7	CASSIGQGSSYEQYF	TGTGCCAGCAGTATCGGACAGGGAAGCTCCTACGAGCAGTACTTC
-	TRBV5-5	-	TRBJ2-1	CASSIEWEQFF	TGTGCCAGCAGCATCGAATGGGAGCAGTTCTTC
-	TRBV20-1	-	TRBJ2-2	CSARAGTGPSRNTGELFF	TGCAGTGCTAGAGCGGGAACAGGTCCCTCTAGGAACACCGGGGAGCTGTTTTTT
-	TRBV5-1	-	TRBJ1-1	CASSMARAGEDTEAFF	TGCGCCAGCAGCATGGCTCGGGCGGGAGAGGACACTGAAGCTTTCTTT
TRBD2	TRBV20-1	many	TRBJ2-1	CSARESGGSWHNEQFF	TGCAGTGCTAGAGAAAGCGGGGGGAGTTGGCACAATGAGCAGTTCTTC
-	TRBV7-2	many	TRBJ1-1	CASSAQGFGTEAFF	TGTGCCAGCAGCGCGCAGGGTTTTGGGACTGAAGCTTTCTTT
-	TRBV6-1	many	TRBJ2-7	CASSPPPGGGPSGWEQYF	TGTGCCAGCAGTCCCCCCCCTGGCGGGGGCCCATCAGGGTGGGAGCAGTACTTC
TRBD2	TRBV28	many	TRBJ2-1	CASSLRLDFVGTSFSYNEQFF	TGTGCCAGCAGTTTACGGCTCGACTTTGTGGGGACTAGCTTCTCCTACAATGAGCAGTTCTTC
-	TRBV6-2/TRBV6-3	-	TRBJ2-7	CASSYSHTYEQYF	TGTGCCAGCAGTTACAGTCATACCTACGAGCAGTACTTC
-	TRBV5-1	many	TRBJ2-5	CASSLAAQGQETQYF	TGCGCCAGCAGCTTGGCGGCACAGGGTCAAGAGACCCAGTACTTC
TRBD2	TRBV7-2	many	TRBJ2-3	CASSLGLASDTQYF	TGTGCCAGCAGCTTGGGACTAGCCTCAGATACGCAGTATTTT
-	TRBV6-5	many	TRBJ2-2	CASSYSDRVGTGELFF	TGTGCCAGCAGTTACTCGGATAGGGTTGGCACCGGGGAGCTGTTTTTT
TRBD1	TRBV19	-	TRBJ2-1	CASSIRYRGFNNEQFF	TGTGCCAGTAGTATTAGGTACAGGGGTTTCAACAATGAGCAGTTCTTC
-	TRBV20-1	many	TRBJ2-7	CSARESFSYEQYF	TGCAGTGCTAGAGAGAGTTTCTCCTACGAGCAGTACTTC
-	TRBV7-6	few	TRBJ2-2	CASSLVPGEKTGELFF	TGTGCCAGCAGCTTAGTGCCAGGGGAGAAGACCGGGGAGCTGTTTTTT
-	TRBV7-9	many	TRBJ2-1	CASSSRTVDEQFF	TGTGCCAGCAGCTCCAGGACGGTCGATGAGCAGTTCTTC
-	TRBV7-9	few	TRBJ2-5	CASSPPASRETQYF	TGTGCCAGCAGTCCTCCGGCAAGCAGGGAGACCCAGTACTTC
-	TRBV9	-	TRBJ2-1	CASSPQGARSSYNEQFF	TGTGCCAGCTCGCCCCAGGGAGCCCGGAGCTCCTACAATGAGCAGTTCTTC